The rows below give T cell receptor beta chains drawn from one sample of a study of long-term antiretroviral therapy in people with HIV. Generated by immunoSEQ multiplex PCR, the TCRdb table keeps only in-frame clones and is missing some. The table includes about 25,000 clones, 80% to 90% detected once. Sequencing was performed on unsorted PBMCs, taken 1.2 years after starting antiretroviral therapy. The receptors come from a man between 45 and 60 years old with HIV. Both conserved end residues are part of each CDR3. D genes are given only for firm matches. Clone size is shown for a subset of rows, as once, few, many or a class of expanded clone.

j_gene: TRBJ1-1
v_gene: TRBV28
abundance: -
d_gene: -
CDR3nt: TGTGCCAGCAGTTTACTGGTCGGGGGCACTGAAGCTTTCTTT
CDR3aa: CASSLLVGGTEAFF

j_gene: TRBJ2-2
v_gene: TRBV11-2
abundance: -
d_gene: -
CDR3nt: TGTGCCAGCAGCCTCAGGATGTCGAACACCGGGGAGCTGTTTTTT
CDR3aa: CASSLRMSNTGELFF

j_gene: TRBJ2-7
v_gene: TRBV28
abundance: -
d_gene: TRBD1
CDR3nt: TGTGCCAGCAGTACCGAACACAGGGGGCTTAACGAGCAGTACTTC
CDR3aa: CASSTEHRGLNEQYF

j_gene: TRBJ2-7
v_gene: TRBV27
abundance: -
d_gene: TRBD2
CDR3nt: TGTGCCAGCAGTTGGATGGGAGGGGCCTACGAGCAGTACTTC
CDR3aa: CASSWMGGAYEQYF

j_gene: TRBJ2-1
v_gene: TRBV27
abundance: -
d_gene: TRBD2
CDR3nt: TGTGCCAGCAGTTCTTGGGCTAGCGGGGACAATGAGCAGTTCTTC
CDR3aa: CASSSWASGDNEQFF

j_gene: TRBJ2-7
v_gene: TRBV4-1
abundance: -
d_gene: -
CDR3nt: TGCGCCAGCAGCCAAGGCGCAAAGGCAGAGCAGTACTTC
CDR3aa: CASSQGAKAEQYF

j_gene: TRBJ2-6
v_gene: TRBV6-1
abundance: once
d_gene: -
CDR3nt: TGTGCCAGCAGTGAACGGGGTGGGAATGGGGCCAACGTCCTGACTTTC
CDR3aa: CASSERGGNGANVLTF

j_gene: TRBJ1-1
v_gene: TRBV5-4
abundance: -
d_gene: -
CDR3nt: TGTGCCAGCAGCTTGGGACCCTTATTTGAAGCTTTCTTT
CDR3aa: CASSLGPLFEAFF

j_gene: TRBJ2-7
v_gene: TRBV29-1
abundance: -
d_gene: -
CDR3nt: TGCAGCGTTGAAGATCGCTACGAGCAGTACTTC
CDR3aa: CSVEDRYEQYF

j_gene: TRBJ1-1
v_gene: TRBV4-1
abundance: few
d_gene: TRBD1
CDR3nt: TGCGCCAGCAGCGCCGGGACAGGGGAAACTGAAGCTTTCTTT
CDR3aa: CASSAGTGETEAFF

j_gene: TRBJ2-1
v_gene: TRBV4-1
abundance: once
d_gene: TRBD2
CDR3nt: TGCGCCAGCAGCTGGAGACTAGCGGGGGGGCATGGGGCCCCCTACAATGAGCAGTTCTTC
CDR3aa: CASSWRLAGGHGAPYNEQFF

j_gene: TRBJ1-2
v_gene: TRBV5-6
abundance: -
d_gene: -
CDR3nt: TGTGCCAGCAGCTTAGAAACAGGGAGTAACTATGGCTACACCTTC
CDR3aa: CASSLETGSNYGYTF

j_gene: TRBJ1-1
v_gene: TRBV7-3
abundance: -
d_gene: TRBD1
CDR3nt: TGTGCCAGCAGCTCCGACAGGGGCCAGTCAGCTTTCTTT
CDR3aa: CASSSDRGQSAFF

j_gene: TRBJ1-6
v_gene: TRBV30
abundance: -
d_gene: TRBD1
CDR3nt: TGTGCCTGGAGTGTCCCCCCCGGGACAGACCTTCGAGGACCCTTT
CDR3aa: CAWSVPPGTDLRGPF

j_gene: TRBJ2-3
v_gene: TRBV4-2
abundance: -
d_gene: TRBD2
CDR3nt: TGTGCCAGCAGCCGAAAGCCCAGCGGGGGACGTAGCACAGATACGCAGTATTTT
CDR3aa: CASSRKPSGGRSTDTQYF

j_gene: TRBJ1-2
v_gene: TRBV2
abundance: -
d_gene: TRBD1
CDR3nt: TGTGCCAGCAGTGCATTGGACAGGGGAATTCAGTATGGCTACACCTTC
CDR3aa: CASSALDRGIQYGYTF

j_gene: TRBJ2-1
v_gene: TRBV7-9
abundance: -
d_gene: -
CDR3nt: TGTGCCAGCAGCCCCGTGAGGGTTCGTGAGCAGTTCTTC
CDR3aa: CASSPVRVREQFF

j_gene: TRBJ1-6
v_gene: TRBV7-2
abundance: -
d_gene: -
CDR3nt: TGTGCCAGCAGCTTCCGGGACGGGTATAATTCACCCCTCCACTTT
CDR3aa: CASSFRDGYNSPLHF

j_gene: TRBJ2-3
v_gene: TRBV9
abundance: once
d_gene: -
CDR3nt: TGTGCCAGCAGCGAAGCGGACGGTGAACCCCTAACAGATACGCAGTATTTT
CDR3aa: CASSEADGEPLTDTQYF

j_gene: TRBJ1-2
v_gene: TRBV4-1
abundance: few
d_gene: -
CDR3nt: TGCGCCAGCAGCCAAGTTTCAGTTTACTATGGCTACACCTTC
CDR3aa: CASSQVSVYYGYTF

j_gene: TRBJ1-2
v_gene: TRBV28
abundance: -
d_gene: -
CDR3nt: TGTGCCAGCAGTTTTTTGTTGCAGGGAAGAGGCTACACCTTC
CDR3aa: CASSFLLQGRGYTF

j_gene: TRBJ2-1
v_gene: TRBV7-8
abundance: -
d_gene: -
CDR3nt: TGTGCCAGCAGCGGCCGCGGGAGACCCACCACAGGGGGCTCCTACAATGAGCAGTTCTTC
CDR3aa: CASSGRGRPTTGGSYNEQFF

j_gene: TRBJ2-7
v_gene: TRBV7-9
abundance: -
d_gene: -
CDR3nt: TGTGCCAGCAGCTTACCGACAACCTACGAGCAGTACTTC
CDR3aa: CASSLPTTYEQYF

j_gene: TRBJ2-1
v_gene: TRBV2
abundance: -
d_gene: -
CDR3nt: TGTGCCAGCAGTGACGGGGCCGTCTCCTACAATGAGCAGTTCTTC
CDR3aa: CASSDGAVSYNEQFF